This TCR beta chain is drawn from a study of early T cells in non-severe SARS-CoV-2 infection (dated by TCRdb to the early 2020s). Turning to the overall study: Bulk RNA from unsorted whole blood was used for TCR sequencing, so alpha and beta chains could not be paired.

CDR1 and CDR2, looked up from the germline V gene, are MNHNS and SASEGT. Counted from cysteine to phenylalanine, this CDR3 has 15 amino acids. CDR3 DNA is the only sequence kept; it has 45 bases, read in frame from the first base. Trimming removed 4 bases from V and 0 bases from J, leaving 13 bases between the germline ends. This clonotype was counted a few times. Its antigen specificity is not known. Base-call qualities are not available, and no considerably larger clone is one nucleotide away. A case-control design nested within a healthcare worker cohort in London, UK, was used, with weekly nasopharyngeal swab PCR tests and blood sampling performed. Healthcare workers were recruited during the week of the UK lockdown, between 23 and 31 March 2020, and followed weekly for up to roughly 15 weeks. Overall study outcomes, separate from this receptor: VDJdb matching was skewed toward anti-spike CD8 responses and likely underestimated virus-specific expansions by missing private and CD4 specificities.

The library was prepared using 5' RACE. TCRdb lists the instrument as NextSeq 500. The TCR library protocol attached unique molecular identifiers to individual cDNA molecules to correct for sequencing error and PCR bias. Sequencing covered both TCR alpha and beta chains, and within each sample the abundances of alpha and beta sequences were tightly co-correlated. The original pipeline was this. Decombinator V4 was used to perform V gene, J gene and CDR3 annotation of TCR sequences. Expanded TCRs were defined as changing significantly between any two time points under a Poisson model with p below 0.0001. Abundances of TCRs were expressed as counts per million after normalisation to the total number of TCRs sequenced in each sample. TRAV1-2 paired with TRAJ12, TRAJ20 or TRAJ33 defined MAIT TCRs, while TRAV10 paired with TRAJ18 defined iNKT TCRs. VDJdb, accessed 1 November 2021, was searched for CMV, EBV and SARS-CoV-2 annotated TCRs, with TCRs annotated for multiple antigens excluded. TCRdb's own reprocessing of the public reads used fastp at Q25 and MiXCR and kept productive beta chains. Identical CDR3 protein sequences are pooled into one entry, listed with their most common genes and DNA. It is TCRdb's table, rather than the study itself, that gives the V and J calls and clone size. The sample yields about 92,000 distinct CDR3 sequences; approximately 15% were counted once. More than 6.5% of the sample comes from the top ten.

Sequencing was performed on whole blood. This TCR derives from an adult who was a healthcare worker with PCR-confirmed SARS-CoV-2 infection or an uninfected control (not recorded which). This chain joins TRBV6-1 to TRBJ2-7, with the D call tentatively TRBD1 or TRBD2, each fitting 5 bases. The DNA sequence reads TGTGCCAGCAGTGCGCCGGGACGCAGCTCCTACGAGCAGTACTTC. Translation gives CASSAPGRSSYEQYF.